Included here is one T cell receptor (beta chain) sequence, with context. The data originate from a study of T cell responses to AZD1222 COVID-19 vaccine. Assay: immunoSEQ multiplex PCR; the TCRdb copy retains only in-frame clones and omits some. The sample contains over 100,000 clones, 91% of which appear only once. Germline V lookup: CDR1 PRHDT, CDR2 FYEKMQ (reference sequence). This CDR3 comprises 17 residues. V lost 5 bases, J lost 6 bases, and 14 bases stayed unmatched. The TCR comes from an adult in good health. Sequencing used peripheral blood, obtained on day 0 of AZD1222 vaccination. V is TRBV13 and J is TRBJ2-3, with 10 bases fitting TRBD2. For the CDR3, the DNA is TGTGCCAGCAGCCTCTCGGGACTAGCGAGTCCCCAGGATACGCAGTATTTT. Residues: CASSLSGLASPQDTQYF.